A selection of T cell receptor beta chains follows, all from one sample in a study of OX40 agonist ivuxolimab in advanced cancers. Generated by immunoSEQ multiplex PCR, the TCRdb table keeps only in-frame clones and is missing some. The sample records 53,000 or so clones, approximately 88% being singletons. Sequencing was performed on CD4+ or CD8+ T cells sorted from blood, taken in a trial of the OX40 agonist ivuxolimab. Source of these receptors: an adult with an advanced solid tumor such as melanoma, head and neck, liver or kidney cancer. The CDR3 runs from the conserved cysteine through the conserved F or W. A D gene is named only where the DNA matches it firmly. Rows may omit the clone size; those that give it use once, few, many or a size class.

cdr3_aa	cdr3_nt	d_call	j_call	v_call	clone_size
CASSYSQGEWETQYF	TGTGCCAGCAGTTACTCACAGGGGGAATGGGAGACCCAGTACTTC	TRBD1	TRBJ2-5	TRBV6-5	few
CASSLAGTRPFYTF	TGTGCCAGCAGTTTGGCAGGGACAAGACCTTTCTACACCTTC	NA	TRBJ1-2	TRBV28	NA
CASSLALWASGRGTDTQYF	TGTGCCAGCAGCTTAGCGCTTTGGGCCAGCGGGAGAGGTACAGATACGCAGTATTTT	TRBD2	TRBJ2-3	TRBV7-9	NA
CASSQGYGYTF	TGTGCCAGCAGCCAGGGGTATGGCTACACCTTC	NA	TRBJ1-2	TRBV7-9	NA
CASSPPNRGSGNQPQHF	TGTGCCAGCTCACCACCGAACAGGGGGTCGGGCAATCAGCCCCAGCATTTT	TRBD1	TRBJ1-5	TRBV18	NA
CASSRSPSPYEQYF	TGTGCCAGCAGCCGGTCACCTAGCCCGTACGAGCAGTACTTC	NA	TRBJ2-7	TRBV27	NA
CASSLGLAGGRPRTDTQYF	TGTGCCAGCAGTTTGGGACTAGCGGGAGGCAGACCCAGGACAGATACGCAGTATTTT	TRBD2	TRBJ2-3	TRBV28	once
CASSLQPTDTQYF	TGTGCCAGCAGCCTGCAACCGACAGATACGCAGTATTTT	NA	TRBJ2-3	TRBV11-2	NA
CASSQWGTSNEKLFF	TGTGCCAGCTCACAGTGGGGGACAAGTAATGAAAAACTGTTTTTT	NA	TRBJ1-4	TRBV18	NA
CASSLVGTGDYEQYF	TGTGCCAGCAGCTTGGTCGGGACAGGGGATTACGAGCAGTACTTC	TRBD1	TRBJ2-7	TRBV5-6	NA
CASSIGYNEQFF	TGTGCCAGCAGCATTGGCTACAATGAGCAGTTCTTC	NA	TRBJ2-1	TRBV4-2	NA
CASSSRGRPQETQYF	TGTGCCAGCAGTTCTCGGGGACGGCCCCAAGAGACCCAGTACTTC	NA	TRBJ2-5	TRBV28	NA
CATSRDKGLDNEQFF	TGTGCCACCAGCAGAGATAAGGGACTAGACAATGAGCAGTTCTTC	TRBD2	TRBJ2-1	TRBV15	NA
CASSRDASGANVLTF	TGTGCCAGCAGCCGGGACGCGTCTGGGGCCAACGTCCTGACTTTC	NA	TRBJ2-6	TRBV7-2	NA
CASSESGQGRFEQYF	TGCGCCAGCAGTGAGTCGGGGCAGGGGAGGTTCGAGCAGTACTTC	NA	TRBJ2-7	TRBV10-2	NA
CASTRGVGTNEKLFF	TGTGCCAGTACTAGGGGGGTTGGCACTAATGAAAAACTGTTTTTT	NA	TRBJ1-4	TRBV19	NA
CASSGRPRGGNEKLFF	TGTGCCAGCAGTGGACGGCCACGAGGGGGTAATGAAAAACTGTTTTTT	NA	TRBJ1-4	TRBV6-1	NA
CASSLASTDTQYF	TGCGCCAGCAGCTTGGCAAGCACAGATACGCAGTATTTT	NA	TRBJ2-3	TRBV5-1	NA
CASSSLLAGELPGANVLTF	TGTGCCAGCAGCTCGCTACTAGCGGGAGAACTCCCTGGGGCCAACGTCCTGACTTTC	TRBD2	TRBJ2-6	TRBV11-3	NA
CASSAEWALAGGAPEQYF	TGTGCCAGCAGCGCAGAGTGGGCACTAGCGGGAGGCGCCCCCGAGCAGTACTTC	TRBD2	TRBJ2-7	TRBV7-2	NA
CASSEGRGEAFF	TGCGCCAGCAGTGAGGGACGGGGTGAAGCTTTCTTT	NA	TRBJ1-1	TRBV10-1	NA
CASGTSSGNTIYF	TGCGCCAGCGGTACCAGCTCTGGAAACACCATATATTTT	NA	TRBJ1-3	TRBV10-1	NA